These 28 T cell receptor beta chains originate from one sample sequenced in a study of post-analysis software for immune sequencing data. Unique molecular identifiers tagged the TCR beta cDNA libraries. One entry per CDR3 protein, called by TCRdb with MiXCR from the PCR reads. Of more than 500,000 distinct CDR3 sequences listed, 34% are singletons. Study outcomes and limitations: Higher frequency in patients than in controls was seen for roughly five TRBV segments, with TRBV5-6, TRBV5-1 and TRBV20-1 among them.

These receptors have no known antigen. Sequenced sample: blood. The receptor set was obtained from a girl aged 2-17 years with multiple sclerosis.

This chain links TRBV3-1 with TRBJ2-1; 8 bases agree with TRBD1. V trimming: 2 bases; J trimming: 0 bases; junction bases outside the gene matches: 9. Looked up from germline, CDR1 is LGHDT and CDR2 is YNNKEL (reference sequence). The CDR3 is made up of 18 amino acids. The CDR3 loop reads CASSQTPTGVSSYNEQFF. CDR3 nucleotide sequence: TGTGCCAGCAGCCAAACTCCGACAGGGGTGAGCTCCTACAATGAGCAGTTCTTC.

There are a few counts of this clonotype. The rearrangement uses TRBV15 and TRBJ2-1; 12 nucleotides agree with TRBD2. Germline trimming cut 8 bases from V and 5 bases from J; bases unmatched to any gene: 13. The CDR3 has 17 residues. Germline V gives CDR1 LNHNV, CDR2 YYDKDF (reference sequence). CDR3 bases: TGTGCCACCGCCGGGCTAGCGGGGGGGGATCGAGACAATGAGCAGTTCTTC. Amino acids: CATAGLAGGDRDNEQFF. The full variable domain, completed using reference TRBV15 and TRBJ2-1, is DAMVIQNPRYQVTQFGKPVTLSCSQTLNHNVMYWYQQKSSQAPKLLFHYYDKDFNNEADTPDNFQSRRPNTSFCFLDIRSPGLGDTAMYLCATAGLAGGDRDNEQFFGPGTRLTVL.

The chain uses TRBV14 and TRBJ1-6, with a weak D call TRBD1 (5 bases). The germline V gene has CDR1 SGHDN and CDR2 FVKESK. V was pared by 4 bases and J by 5 bases, with 15 bases between. CDR3 length: 16 residues. This CDR3 is CASSLRRGSNNSPLHF. CDR3 coding DNA: TGTGCCAGCAGCCTGAGAAGGGGCTCAAATAATTCACCCCTCCACTTT.

The rearrangement uses TRBV3-1 and TRBJ2-3; the D gene could be TRBD1 or TRBD2 (6 bases each). The germline V gene encodes CDR1 LGHDT and CDR2 YNNKEL (reference sequence). Between the trimmed V and J ends, which lost 1 base and 2 bases, there was a span of 10 bases. The CDR3 is 15 residues long. CDR3 region: CASSQAGAYTDTQYF. The CDR3 coding sequence is TGTGCCAGCAGCCAAGCGGGGGCCTACACAGATACGCAGTATTTT.

The chain recombines TRBV20-1 with TRBJ2-1; a weak D match, TRBD2 (6 bases). Germline CDR1 reads DFQATT; CDR2 reads SNEGSKA (reference sequence). The CDR3 consists of 19 residues. V lost 4 bases and J lost 0, with 25 bases in between. CDR3 in amino acids: CSAMPPGLGRRGSYNEQFF. CDR3 nucleotide sequence: TGCAGTGCTATGCCGCCGGGACTCGGGCGGAGGGGCTCCTACAATGAGCAGTTCTTC.

V and J are TRBV5-1 and TRBJ2-1, with D possibly being TRBD1 (5 bases). Deletions cut 1 base from V and 0 bases from J, with 8 bases between. The CDR3 runs 15 residues. The V gene's germline CDR1 is SGHRS and CDR2 YFSETQ. The CDR3 DNA reads TGCGCCAGCAGCTTGCCCCAGGGCTCCTACAATGAGCAGTTCTTC. Translating it yields CASSLPQGSYNEQFF.

This chain uses TRBV11-2 with TRBJ2-1, with D perhaps TRBD1 (6 bases). Trimming removed 2 bases from V and 3 bases from J, with 11 bases in between. The germline gives CDR1 SGHAT, CDR2 FQNNGV. CDR3 size: 15 residues. The CDR3 bases are TGTGCCAGCAGCTTATCGTTCAGGGGCTACAATGAGCAGTTCTTC. This gives the protein CASSLSFRGYNEQFF.

This clonotype was counted between two and nine times. This rearrangement joins TRBV29-1 to TRBJ1-2; 10 nucleotides match TRBD1. Germline V gene sequence: CDR1 SQVTM, CDR2 ANQGSEA. The CDR3 is made up of 14 amino acids. V dropped 7 bases and J dropped 4; count of bases not matched to a gene: 9. The CDR3 sequence is CSAAARDRGYGYTF. The CDR3 DNA is TGCAGCGCCGCGGCCCGGGACAGGGGCTATGGCTACACCTTC.

The chain combines TRBV14 with TRBJ2-4; no reliable D call. V lost 4 bases and J lost 7, with 8 bases in between. Looked up from germline, CDR1 is SGHDN and CDR2 is FVKESK. This CDR3 has 12 amino acids. CDR3 in amino acids: CASSPTSNIQYF. In DNA, the CDR3 is TGTGCCAGCAGCCCGACGAGCAACATTCAGTACTTC.

This chain uses TRBV7-6 with TRBJ1-1; D is undetermined. CDR3 length: 15 amino acids. Germline CDR1 SGHVS, CDR2 FNYEAQ. Trimming left V 1 base short and J 4 bases short, with 13 bases between. As DNA, the CDR3 is TGTGCCAGCAGCTTAGGCGGTGGAAGGGCCACTGAAGCTTTCTTT. Its translation is CASSLGGGRATEAFF.

The gene calls are TRBV20-1 and TRBJ2-5; 7 nucleotides match TRBD2. The CDR3 consists of 16 residues. With V trimmed by 1 base and J by 1 base, 9 bases remained unmatched. Looked up from germline, CDR1 is DFQATT and CDR2 is SNEGSKA (reference sequence). This CDR3 reads CSARGPPSGFQETQYF. The CDR3, as DNA: TGCAGTGCTAGAGGGCCCCCTAGCGGTTTCCAAGAGACCCAGTACTTC.

This clonotype was recorded a few times. The chain has TRBV7-9 and TRBJ2-3; TRBD2 matches 10 bases. The CDR3 is 15 residues long. J lost 5 bases, V lost 3 bases, and 5 bases had no gene match. Germline-derived CDR1 and CDR2 are SEHNR and FQNEAQ (reference sequence). CDR3 loop: CASSFRGTSVDTQYF. CDR3 sequence (DNA): TGTGCCAGCAGCTTCAGAGGGACTAGCGTAGATACGCAGTATTTT.

J is TRBJ2-5 and V is TRBV10-1, with 7 bases matching TRBD1. The CDR3 is made up of 14 amino acids. Germline CDR1 and CDR2: WNHNN and SYGVQD (reference sequence). Trimming took 2 bases from V and 2 from J; bases not matched to a gene: 2. The CDR3 DNA is TGCGCCAGCAGTGAGACGGGACAGCAAGAGACCCAGTACTTC. Residues: CASSETGQQETQYF.

The chain carries TRBV20-1 and TRBJ2-2; the match to TRBD2 covers 7 bases. This CDR3 is 15 amino acids long. The ends lost 4 bases at V and 4 bases at J; junction bases unmatched: 9. The germline CDR1 and CDR2 sequences are DFQATT and SNEGSKA (reference sequence). The CDR3 DNA follows: TGCAGTGCTAATCCTATGGGGGAGGGCACCGGGGAGCTGTTTTTT. Translating gives CSANPMGEGTGELFF.

The rearrangement links TRBV20-1 to TRBJ2-1; D is ambiguous. V lost 1 base to trimming and J lost 8 bases, with 9 bases between them. The CDR3 length is 12 residues. Germline CDR1 is DFQATT and CDR2 is SNEGSKA (reference sequence). The CDR3 DNA is TGCAGTGCTAGAGGCTTAGCCTATGAGCAGTTCTTC. Amino acids: CSARGLAYEQFF.

This clonotype was picked up a small number of times. The chain employs TRBV29-1 and TRBJ2-7; no clear D. The germline CDR1 and CDR2 sequences are SQVTM and ANQGSEA. The ends were cut back, 0 bases at V and 3 bases at J, with 9 bases in the middle. The CDR3 extends over 13 amino acids. The CDR3 spells CSVEDKQSYEQYF. The CDR3 DNA reads as TGCAGCGTTGAAGATAAACAGAGCTACGAGCAGTACTTC.

This chain uses TRBV20-1 with TRBJ2-3; TRBD1 might be the D (7 bases). V shed 6 bases and J shed 6 bases, with 22 bases lying between them. Germline loops: CDR1 DFQATT, CDR2 SNEGSKA (reference sequence). The CDR3 has 15 residues. CDR3 in amino acids: CSAIPRQGGLDTQYF. The CDR3 nucleotides read TGCAGTGCGATCCCGAGACAGGGAGGTTTGGATACGCAGTATTTT.

This clonotype appeared a few times. V gene TRBV5-1 combines with J gene TRBJ1-2; unclear D gene. V lost 4 bases and J lost 3, with 19 bases in between. The germline V gene encodes CDR1 SGHRS and CDR2 YFSETQ. The CDR3 length is 16 residues. DNA of the CDR3: TGCGCCAGCAGCACTGTGTCGGACGGAAGATACTATGGCTACACCTTC. It yields the protein CASSTVSDGRYYGYTF.

This clonotype was picked up a small number of times. The chain recombines TRBV5-1 with TRBJ1-2, with a possible D match to TRBD1 (6 bases). Trimming removed 1 base from V and 3 bases from J, with 10 bases in between. Germline V gene sequence: CDR1 SGHRS, CDR2 YFSETQ. This CDR3 has 14 residues. This chain's CDR3 is CASSLNRVDYGYTF. The CDR3 region has the DNA TGCGCCAGCAGCTTGAACAGGGTGGACTATGGCTACACCTTC.

The chain links TRBV7-9 to TRBJ2-3; possible D gene TRBD1, 5 bases. This CDR3 is built from 13 residues. Germline assignment: CDR1 SEHNR and CDR2 FQNEAQ (reference sequence). Trimming removed 4 bases at V and 4 bases at J, with 9 bases between. Here the CDR3 reads CASSSYRSDTQYF. The CDR3, as DNA: TGTGCCAGCAGCTCCTACAGGTCAGATACGCAGTATTTT. Full variable domain (missing parts from reference TRBV7-9 and TRBJ2-3): DTGVSQNPRHKITKRGQNVTFRCDPISEHNRLYWYRQTLGQGPEFLTYFQNEAQLEKSRLLSDRFSAERPKGSFSTLEIQRTEQGDSAMYLCASSSYRSDTQYFGPGTRLTVL.

The V and J genes are TRBV20-1 and TRBJ2-7, with TRBD1 matching over 7 bases. Germline values: CDR1 DFQATT, CDR2 SNEGSKA (reference sequence). V lost 6 bases and J lost 3; bases outside the gene matches: 8. This CDR3 region has 13 residues. CDR3 nucleotide sequence: TGCAGTGCAGGGGCAGGGGGTTACTACGAGCAGTACTTC. As protein: CSAGAGGYYEQYF.

For this clonotype: A much bigger clone sits one base away, suggesting this may be a read error. The V call is TRBV4-2, the J call TRBJ2-5, with D hard to call. Germline V gene lookup returns CDR1 LGHNA and CDR2 YNFKEQ. Trimming took off 0 bases at V and 11 bases at J, with 16 bases between the two ends. The CDR3 totals 14 residues. CDR3 amino acids: CASSQDMAGQEQYF. CDR3 nucleotides: TGTGCCAGCAGCCAAGATATGGCAGGCCAGGAGCAGTACTTC.

This clonotype was counted a few times. At one of its ends the junction is not consistent with the germline gene, which may arise from a read error. The chain employs TRBV5-1 and TRBJ2-1, with a possible D match to TRBD2 (6 bases). The CDR3 runs to 15 residues. Germline-derived CDR1 and CDR2 are SGHRS and YFSETQ. Here the CDR3 reads CASSLGRGTYNEQFF. The CDR3 nucleotides read TGTGCCAGCAGCTTAGGGCGGGGTACCTACAATGAGCAGTTCTTC.

In its sample, this clonotype was seen a few times. The chain uses TRBV7-9 and TRBJ1-2, with D uncertain. This CDR3 spans 14 amino acids. Germline V gene lookup returns CDR1 SEHNR and CDR2 FQNEAQ (reference sequence). V was shortened by 5 bases and J by 6 bases, with 16 bases between the two germline ends. CDR3 DNA: TGTGCCAGCAGCCATGGACCGACCGGGGATGGCTACACCTTC. It is translated as CASSHGPTGDGYTF. The whole variable domain, remainder taken from reference TRBV7-9 and TRBJ1-2, is DTGVSQNPRHKITKRGQNVTFRCDPISEHNRLYWYRQTLGQGPEFLTYFQNEAQLEKSRLLSDRFSAERPKGSFSTLEIQRTEQGDSAMYLCASSHGPTGDGYTFGSGTRLTVV.

The table lists this clonotype with a few counts. The chain employs TRBV12-3 or TRBV12-4 and TRBJ1-5, with D unclear. V dropped 3 bases and J dropped 5 bases, with 5 bases sitting between them. The CDR3 runs 12 residues. The chain's CDR3 is CASSFGDQPQHF. CDR3 nucleotides: TGTGCCAGCAGTTTCGGGGATCAGCCCCAGCATTTT.

The chain recombines TRBV7-9 with TRBJ2-3; 9 positions agree with TRBD2. The germline V gene has CDR1 SEHNR and CDR2 FQNEAQ (reference sequence). J gave up 0 bases and V 5 bases, and 9 bases lay outside the gene matches. The CDR3 totals 17 residues. CDR3 DNA: TGTGCCAGCAGCCCACAAAGCGGGGGGAGTAGCACAGATACGCAGTATTTT. This translates into CASSPQSGGSSTDTQYF.

This clonotype occurred once. Germline and junction disagree at one end, which may indicate a read error. The gene calls are TRBV5-1 and TRBJ2-3, with D unresolved. CDR3 length: 16 amino acids. Looked up from germline, CDR1 is SGHRS and CDR2 is YFSETQ. The CDR3 DNA sequence: TGCGCCGGCAGCCCATTAGTGACCGGCCAGACAGATACGCAGTATTTT. Its protein is CAGSPLVTGQTDTQYF.

This clonotype has just one count. The rearrangement links TRBV12-3 or TRBV12-4 to TRBJ1-1; D may be TRBD1 (5 bases). V was trimmed by 2 bases and J by 10 bases, leaving 8 bases between them. CDR3 length: 11 residues. CDR3 bases: TGTGCCAGCAGTTTATCGGGGGGAGCTTTCTTT. Its translation: CASSLSGGAFF.